A single sample is the source of the 22 T cell receptor beta chains below, sequenced in a study of OX40 agonist ivuxolimab in advanced cancers. This table comes from immunoSEQ multiplex PCR, and its TCRdb copy is limited to in-frame clones, with some not included. Among approximately 80,000 clones listed, 91% were seen once. Sequenced here: CD4+ or CD8+ T cells sorted from blood, sampled in a trial of the OX40 agonist ivuxolimab. The receptors come from an adult with an advanced solid tumor such as melanoma, head and neck, liver or kidney cancer.

The rearrangement joins TRBV10-3 to TRBJ1-5; D perhaps matches TRBD1 (5 bases). The CDR3 is 15 residues long. The V and J ends lost 2 bases and 1 base respectively, with 9 bases between them. Germline loops: CDR1 ENHRY, CDR2 SYGVKD. CDR3 nucleotide sequence: TGTGCCATCAGTGAGGGGGGGGACAGCAATCAGCCCCAGCATTTT. It yields the protein CAISEGGDSNQPQHF.

CDR3 sequence (DNA): TGTGCCAGCAGCCAGGGGGGGTCTAGCACAGATACGCAGTATTTT. It specifies CASSQGGSSTDTQYF. The V and J genes are TRBV9 and TRBJ2-3; D may correspond to TRBD1 or TRBD2 (7 bases each). The V gene's germline CDR1 is SGDLS and CDR2 YYNGEE. V lost 4 bases and J 0 bases, leaving 12 bases between the germline ends. This CDR3 has 15 amino acids.

The chain carries TRBV27 and TRBJ2-1; 9 nucleotides align to TRBD2. This CDR3 contains 15 residues. With 3 bases clipped from V and 6 bases from J, the junction kept 6 bases outside the gene matches. Germline CDR1 and CDR2: MNHEY and SMNVEV (reference sequence). In DNA, the CDR3 is TGTGCCAGCAGTTTCGTTGCGGGGGGGCGCAATGAGCAGTTCTTC. Translated, it gives CASSFVAGGRNEQFF.

CDR3 sequence reads: CASGGSHNYGYTF. The CDR3 region has the DNA TGTGCTAGTGGCGGGTCGCATAACTATGGCTACACCTTC. The chain is built from TRBV12-5 and TRBJ1-2; D remains unclear. The V gene's germline CDR1 is LGHNT and CDR2 FRNRAP. Trimming left V 6 bases short and J 1 base short, with 9 bases between. The CDR3 contains 13 residues.

V usage is TRBV18 and J usage is TRBJ2-5; the D is unclear. V was clipped by 6 bases and J by 3 bases, with 23 bases between them. The CDR3 is 17 residues long. Germline values: CDR1 KGHSH, CDR2 LQKENI. CDR3 protein: CASSPPVALRSEETQYF. The DNA for the CDR3 is TGTGCCAGCTCTCCCCCCGTGGCCCTTAGATCGGAAGAGACCCAGTACTTC. Based on the CDR3 plus reference TRBV18 and TRBJ2-5, the full variable domain is NAGVMQNPRHLVRRRGQEARLRCSPMKGHSHVYWYRQLPEEGLKFMVYLQKENIIDESGMPKERFSAEFPKEGPSILRIQQVVRGDSAAYFCASSPPVALRSEETQYFGPGTRLLVL.

Here the CDR3 reads CASSPYQSNQPQHF. The DNA of the CDR3 is TGTGCCAGCAGCCCATATCAGAGCAATCAGCCCCAGCATTTT. The J gene is TRBJ1-5, the V gene TRBV5-6; D is undetermined. CDR3 length: 14 amino acids. In germline, CDR1 is SGHDT, CDR2 YYEEEE. Trimming cost V 4 bases and J 1 base, with 9 bases left between them.

Written as DNA, the CDR3 is TGTGCCAGCAGTGATCCCCAGAGGGTCACAGATACGCAGTATTTT. Its protein product is CASSDPQRVTDTQYF. The J gene is TRBJ2-3, the V gene TRBV2; the D gene is possibly TRBD2 (5 bases). This CDR3 comprises 15 residues. Per the germline V gene, CDR1 is SNHLY and CDR2 is FYNNEI. V lost 3 bases and J 2 bases, leaving 12 bases between the germline ends. Variable domain in full (rest from reference TRBV2 and TRBJ2-3): EPEVTQTPSHQVTQMGQEVILRCVPISNHLYFYWYRQILGQKVEFLVSFYNNEISEKSEIFDDQFSVERPDGSNFTLKIRSTKLEDSAMYFCASSDPQRVTDTQYFGPGTRLTVL.

CDR3 in amino acids: CAWSVGVETQYF. DNA for the CDR3: TGTGCCTGGAGTGTTGGTGTCGAGACCCAGTACTTC. The genes are TRBV30 and TRBJ2-5; D not certain. Trimming took 0 bases from V and 5 from J, leaving 7 bases between them. In germline, CDR1 is GTSNPN, CDR2 SVGIG (reference sequence). This CDR3 has 12 amino acids.

The V call is TRBV30, the J call TRBJ2-7; weak D call: TRBD1 (7 bases). This CDR3 spans 14 amino acids. CDR1 is GTSNPN, CDR2 SVGIG, per germline (reference sequence). The V end was cut by 0 bases, the J end by 4 bases, with 13 bases between. Written as DNA, the CDR3 is TGTGCCTGGAGTGTTGGCAGGGGGGAGTACGAGCAGTACTTC. Encoded protein: CAWSVGRGEYEQYF. The full variable domain, in which reference TRBV30 and TRBJ2-7 provide the parts outside the CDR3, is SQTIHQWPATLVQPVGSPLSLECTVEGTSNPNLYWYRQAAGRGLQLLFYSVGIGQISSEVPQNLSASRPQDRQFILSSKKLLLSDSGFYLCAWSVGRGEYEQYFGPGTRLTVT.

This clone was recorded once. The chain employs TRBV13 and TRBJ1-3; D possibly corresponds to TRBD1 (5 bases). V was cut by 3 bases and J by 2 bases, with 5 bases left in between. The CDR3 has 13 amino acids. Germline V gene data show CDR1 as PRHDT and CDR2 as FYEKMQ (reference sequence). CDR3 coding DNA: TGTGCCAGCAGCTTGGGGGCTGGAAACACCATATATTTT. This translates into CASSLGAGNTIYF.

This chain joins TRBV7-9 and TRBJ1-2; D ambiguous. Trimming took off 2 bases at V and 0 bases at J, with 10 bases between the two ends. Germline-derived CDR1 and CDR2 are SEHNR and FQNEAQ (reference sequence). This CDR3 is built from 15 residues. The CDR3 loop is CASSLSPGTNYGYTF. In DNA, the CDR3 is TGTGCCAGCAGCTTATCCCCGGGGACTAACTATGGCTACACCTTC. Filled out from reference TRBV7-9 and TRBJ1-2, the complete variable domain reads DTGVSQNPRHKITKRGQNVTFRCDPISEHNRLYWYRQTLGQGPEFLTYFQNEAQLEKSRLLSDRFSAERPKGSFSTLEIQRTEQGDSAMYLCASSLSPGTNYGYTFGSGTRLTVV.

The rearrangement links TRBV19 to TRBJ1-1; TRBD1 is a possible D gene (6 bases). Trimming took off 5 bases at V and 0 bases at J, with 13 bases between the two ends. CDR1 is LNHDA, CDR2 SQIVND, per germline (reference sequence). The CDR3 has 15 amino acids. The CDR3 reads CASSRGAGLNTEAFF. The CDR3, as DNA: TGTGCCAGTAGTCGGGGGGCGGGCTTGAACACTGAAGCTTTCTTT.

V is TRBV15 and J is TRBJ2-1; either TRBD1 or TRBD2 may fit D (6 bases each). CDR1 LNHNV and CDR2 YYDKDF come from the germline V gene (reference sequence). V was shortened by 3 bases and J by 5 bases, with 11 bases between the two germline ends. The CDR3 length is 14 residues. The CDR3 DNA reads as TGTGCCACCAGCAGGCCGGGGGCGAACAATGAGCAGTTCTTC. Translating gives CATSRPGANNEQFF.

This clone has a handful of counts. The chain joins TRBV6-1 to TRBJ1-5, with D maybe TRBD1 (5 bases). Germline loops: CDR1 MNHNS, CDR2 SASEGT. The CDR3 extends over 15 amino acids. The ends were cut back, 4 bases at V and 2 bases at J, with 12 bases in the middle. Here the CDR3 DNA reads TGTGCCAGCAGTGCGGGGGGATGGGGCAATCAGCCCCAGCATTTT. This codes for CASSAGGWGNQPQHF.

The V and J genes are TRBV30 and TRBJ2-1; 12 nucleotides align to TRBD2. The V segment lost 6 bases and the J segment 0 bases; nucleotides outside the gene matches: 6. Germline values: CDR1 GTSNPN, CDR2 SVGIG (reference sequence). The CDR3 contains 16 residues. Here the CDR3 reads CACRTSGTNSYNEQFF. The CDR3 nucleotides are TGTGCCTGTAGGACTAGCGGGACCAACTCCTACAATGAGCAGTTCTTC.

This chain links TRBV27 with TRBJ2-3; D possibly uses TRBD1 or TRBD2 (5 bases each). This CDR3 has 14 amino acids. Trimming took off 6 bases at V and 2 bases at J, with 12 bases between the two ends. The V gene's germline CDR1 is MNHEY and CDR2 SMNVEV (reference sequence). Here the CDR3 DNA reads TGTGCCAGCAGCCACAGGACTCACACAGATACGCAGTATTTT. It is translated as CASSHRTHTDTQYF.

This clone appeared once. The J gene is TRBJ2-3, the V gene TRBV10-1, with D possibly matching TRBD2 (7 bases). The CDR3 loop spans 12 amino acids. V dropped 11 bases and J dropped 4 bases, with 13 bases sitting between them. Per the germline V gene, CDR1 is WNHNN and CDR2 is SYGVQD (reference sequence). Here the CDR3 reads CAHPGGPDTQYF. The CDR3 coding sequence is TGCGCCCACCCGGGGGGCCCAGATACGCAGTATTTT.

The V call is TRBV6-1, the J call TRBJ1-1; no clear D. Germline-derived CDR1 and CDR2 are MNHNS and SASEGT. Trimming stripped 8 bases from V and 3 bases from J, with 16 bases between. The CDR3 has 14 residues. The CDR3 nucleotides are TGTGCCAGCGGTAATTTTAGGATAGACACTGAAGCTTTCTTT. It specifies CASGNFRIDTEAFF.

This clone was observed a single time. This chain joins TRBV27 and TRBJ1-1; no definite D call. CDR1 is MNHEY and CDR2 is SMNVEV in the germline V gene (reference sequence). The CDR3 consists of 13 residues. V lost 3 bases to trimming and J lost 1 base, with 6 bases between them. The CDR3 coding sequence is TGTGCCAGCAGTTTTTCACGGAACACTGAAGCTTTCTTT. This encodes CASSFSRNTEAFF.

The CDR3 loop is CAISSGTENTEAFF. Here the CDR3 DNA reads TGTGCCATCAGCTCCGGGACAGAGAACACTGAAGCTTTCTTT. The chain employs TRBV10-3 and TRBJ1-1, with 7 bases that match TRBD1. The CDR3 runs 14 residues. The V gene's germline CDR1 is ENHRY and CDR2 SYGVKD. The ends lost 6 bases at V and 1 base at J; junction bases unmatched: 5.

The rearrangement uses TRBV7-6 and TRBJ2-1; 7 positions agree with TRBD1. Trimming took 2 bases from V and 10 from J; bases not matched to a gene: 14. This CDR3 comprises 16 residues. CDR1 SGHVS and CDR2 FNYEAQ come from the germline V gene. This CDR3 is CASSLRLTGNRDEQFF. CDR3 nucleotide sequence: TGTGCCAGCAGCTTACGCTTGACAGGGAATAGGGACGAGCAGTTCTTC.

This chain uses TRBV6-1 with TRBJ2-7; 7 bases are shared with TRBD1. V lost 0 bases to trimming and J lost 4 bases; unmatched junction nucleotides: 9. Germline CDR1 and CDR2: MNHNS and SASEGT. The CDR3 extends over 16 amino acids. The CDR3 reads CASSEATGYNSYEQYF. The CDR3 nucleotides are TGTGCCAGCAGTGAAGCGACAGGGTACAATTCGTACGAGCAGTACTTC.